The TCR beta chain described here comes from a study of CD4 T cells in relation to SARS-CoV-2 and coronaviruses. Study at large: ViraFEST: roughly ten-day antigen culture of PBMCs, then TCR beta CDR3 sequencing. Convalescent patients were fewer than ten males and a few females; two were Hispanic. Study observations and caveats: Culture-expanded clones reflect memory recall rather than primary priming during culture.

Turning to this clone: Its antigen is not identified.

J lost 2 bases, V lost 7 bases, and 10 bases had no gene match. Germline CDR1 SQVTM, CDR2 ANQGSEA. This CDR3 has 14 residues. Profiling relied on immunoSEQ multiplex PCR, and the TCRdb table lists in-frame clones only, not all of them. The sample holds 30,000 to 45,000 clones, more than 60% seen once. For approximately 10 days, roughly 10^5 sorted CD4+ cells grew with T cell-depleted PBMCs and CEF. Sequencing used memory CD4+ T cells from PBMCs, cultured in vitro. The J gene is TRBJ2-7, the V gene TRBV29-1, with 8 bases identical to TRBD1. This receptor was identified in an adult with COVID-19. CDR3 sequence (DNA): TGCAGCGAAGACAAGGACAGGGAGACCTACGAGCAGTACTTC. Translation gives CSEDKDRETYEQYF.